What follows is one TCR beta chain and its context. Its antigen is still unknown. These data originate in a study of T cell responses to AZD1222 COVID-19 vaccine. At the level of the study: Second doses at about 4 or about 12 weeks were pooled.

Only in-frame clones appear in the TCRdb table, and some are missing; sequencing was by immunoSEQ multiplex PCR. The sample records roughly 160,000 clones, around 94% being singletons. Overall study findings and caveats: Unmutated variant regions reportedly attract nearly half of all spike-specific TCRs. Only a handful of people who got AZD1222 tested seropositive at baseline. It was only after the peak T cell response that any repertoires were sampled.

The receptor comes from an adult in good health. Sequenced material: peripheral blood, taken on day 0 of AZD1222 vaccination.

The CDR3 loop is CASNKYGYTF. Here the CDR3 DNA reads TGTGCCAGCAACAAATATGGCTACACCTTC. The chain carries TRBV28 and TRBJ1-2; D not certain. The CDR3 consists of 10 residues. With 7 bases removed from V and 5 bases from J, the gap between germline ends came to 5 bases. The germline CDR1 and CDR2 sequences are MDHEN and SYDVKM.